This T cell receptor (beta chain) was recorded in a study of blood T cells in healthy people across ages. Study-level findings and limits: Comparison with aged donors showed that long-lived donors had more naive CD4+ cells and higher diversity.

Every sample yielded at least 6 million isolated PBMCs. Alongside a J-beta primer mix, a sample-barcoded 5' primer served in a second PCR lasting about 6 to 12 cycles. Each cDNA molecule was tagged by a template-switch adaptor with 12 random nucleotides. CDR3-containing paired-end reads numbering at least 2.5 million came from each sample. Using its own MiXCR run on the 5' RACE reads, TCRdb lists one record per CDR3 protein. The data show about 1.5 million distinct CDR3 sequences, less than 45% seen once. About this clonotype: The antigen is unknown.

CDR3 size: 16 residues. This rearrangement joins TRBV21-1 to TRBJ2-3; TRBD1 is the table's D call, not checked against the DNA. TRBV21-1 is classified as a pseudogene. Input material: blood. The source of this sequence is a woman under 30 in good health. As DNA, the CDR3 is TGTGCCAGTAGCAAAGTAGCGGGGGCGGGCACAGATACGCAGTATTTT. Translating it yields CASSKVAGAGTDTQYF.